The 10 T cell receptor beta chains given below trace back to one sample, sequenced in a study of cytomegalovirus exposure and HLA in healthy donors. Researchers ran the PCR with 60 Vbeta and 13 Jbeta primers. Generated by immunoSEQ multiplex PCR, the TCRdb table keeps only in-frame clones and is missing some. The sample holds about 160,000 clones, approximately 84% seen once. Sequencing input: PBMCs. All receptors derive from a young man in good health and CMV-seronegative.

V and J are TRBV5-1 and TRBJ1-2; D is ambiguous. Trimming stripped 4 bases from V and 3 bases from J, with 22 bases between. The germline gives CDR1 SGHRS, CDR2 YFSETQ. The CDR3 consists of 17 residues. DNA of the CDR3: TGCGCCAGCAGCCCCACGCCTGCAGATTCCCTCTACTATGGCTACACCTTC. It is translated as CASSPTPADSLYYGYTF.

This chain links TRBV6-5 with TRBJ2-7; 10 nucleotides agree with TRBD1. The CDR3 loop spans 15 amino acids. Germline V CDR1 and CDR2: MNHEY, SVGAGI. V shed 3 bases and J 4 bases; nucleotides not matched to a gene: 6. The CDR3 DNA sequence: TGTGCCAGCAGTTATAGGTGGACAGGGGGATACGAGCAGTACTTC. It codes for CASSYRWTGGYEQYF.

The chain uses TRBV1 and TRBJ1-6; no check of the table's D call, TRBD1, against the DNA was made. TRBV1 is marked as a pseudogene. CDR3 size: 19 residues. CDR3 nucleotide sequence: TGCACCAGCAGCCAAGATGGAGAGGGGGCCAAACCACATAATTCACCCCTCCACTTT. Translating it yields CTSSQDGEGAKPHNSPLHF.

The chain is built from TRBV7-2 and TRBJ1-5; 11 nucleotides align to TRBD1. The J segment lost 4 bases and the V segment lost 4 bases, leaving 9 bases of the junction unmatched. The CDR3 totals 17 residues. Germline CDR1 is SGHTA and CDR2 is FQGNSA. CDR3: CASSSPRGTGGNQPQHF. Here the CDR3 DNA reads TGTGCCAGCAGCTCTCCCCGAGGGACAGGGGGAAATCAGCCCCAGCATTTT.

V gene TRBV13 combines with J gene TRBJ2-1; 13 positions match TRBD2. The CDR3 contains 17 residues. Germline CDR1 PRHDT, CDR2 FYEKMQ (reference sequence). The V and J ends lost 0 bases and 4 bases, in that order; junction bases with no gene match: 3. This chain's CDR3 is CASSLGGLAGSYNEQFF. The DNA for the CDR3 is TGTGCCAGCAGCTTAGGGGGACTAGCGGGGTCTTACAATGAGCAGTTCTTC.

The rearrangement links TRBV30 to TRBJ2-2; a weak D match, TRBD2 (6 bases). This CDR3 comprises 15 residues. Germline V gives CDR1 GTSNPN, CDR2 SVGIG (reference sequence). V lost 4 bases, J lost 1 base, and 13 bases lay in between. CDR3 coding DNA: TGTGCCTGGACTACCGCGGGGAGGAACACCGGGGAGCTGTTTTTT. This codes for CAWTTAGRNTGELFF.

The chain links TRBV5-1 to TRBJ1-2; no definite D call. Trimming left V 4 bases short and J 1 base short, with 23 bases between. The germline V gene encodes CDR1 SGHRS and CDR2 YFSETQ. The CDR3 is 18 residues long. In nucleotides, the CDR3 is TGCGCCAGCAGCGCCATCTCTGGAGGGCTCCTAGGTAACTATGGCTACACCTTC. As protein: CASSAISGGLLGNYGYTF.

The V gene is TRBV5-1, the J gene TRBJ2-2; D unresolved. The CDR3 has 16 amino acids. Germline values: CDR1 SGHRS, CDR2 YFSETQ. V lost 4 bases and J lost 0, with 13 bases in between. The CDR3 sequence is CASSPNRRSNTGELFF. The CDR3 DNA reads TGCGCCAGCAGCCCCAACCGCCGGTCGAACACCGGGGAGCTGTTTTTT.

Worth noting for this clone: Sequence at one end of the junction differs from germline and may be a read error. The CDR3, as DNA: TGTGCCAGCCCACCAATTGGTGACAGGAACCCCTACGAGCAGTACTTC. Its protein product is CASPPIGDRNPYEQYF. This chain connects TRBV18 to TRBJ2-7, with a tentative D call TRBD1 (6 bases). Germline V gives CDR1 KGHSH, CDR2 LQKENI. The CDR3 extends over 16 amino acids.

The chain couples TRBV5-4 to TRBJ2-5; 7 bases agree with TRBD2. Germline CDR1 is SGHNT and CDR2 is YYREEE (reference sequence). Trimming cost V 4 bases and J 2 bases; bases outside gene matches: 8. The length of the CDR3 is 15 residues. The CDR3 loop reads CASSRKVGGQETQYF. CDR3 bases: TGTGCCAGCAGCCGTAAAGTGGGGGGGCAAGAGACCCAGTACTTC.